What follows describes a single TCR beta chain. Its antigen is unidentified. These data are taken from a study of T cell responses to AZD1222 COVID-19 vaccine. Study-wide results and caveats: The donors showed a predominance of white British ancestry and of females, with possible underestimation of clonal diversity.

V was shortened by 6 bases and J by 5 bases, with 16 bases between the two germline ends. The CDR3 totals 15 residues. Germline CDR1 MNHEY, CDR2 SVGAGI. Produced via immunoSEQ multiplex PCR; TCRdb's table is partial and in-frame only. Of around 160,000 clones in the sample, roughly nine tenths are singletons; the top ten hold over 1.1%. The V and J genes are TRBV6-5 and TRBJ2-2; weak D call: TRBD2 (5 bases). This material consisted of peripheral blood, taken on day 0 of AZD1222 vaccination. The receptor's source is an adult in good health. CDR3 amino acids: CASRRASASTGELFF. The CDR3 nucleotides read TGTGCCAGCAGGAGGGCATCTGCTTCGACCGGGGAGCTGTTTTTT.